This TCR beta chain was retrieved from a study of cytomegalovirus exposure and HLA in healthy donors. Whole-study findings and limits: More clonal expansion characterized HLA-associated TCR beta chains than equally common others in a later analysis. Reportedly, cytomegalovirus status was diagnosed with high sensitivity and specificity.

Primers for the PCR totalled 60 Vbeta and 13 Jbeta. Method: immunoSEQ multiplex PCR; TCRdb's copy keeps in-frame clones and lacks some. The table has 170,000 or so clones, over 70% seen once. The CDR3 has 14 amino acids. CDR1 SEHNR and CDR2 FQNEAQ come from the germline V gene (reference sequence). J was trimmed by 5 bases and V by 5 bases; bases with no gene match: 7. With respect to this clone: The antigen remains unidentified.

Sampled while nominally healthy, donors likely had unrecorded immune exposures. The sequence was obtained from a man aged 30-40 years in good health and CMV-seropositive. Sequencing was carried out using PBMCs. J is TRBJ2-5 and V is TRBV7-9; 8 bases agree with TRBD1. The CDR3 loop reads CASSHWTGTETQYF. The CDR3 DNA follows: TGTGCCAGCAGCCATTGGACAGGGACGGAGACCCAGTACTTC.